This record covers a single T cell receptor (beta chain). The protocol was immunoSEQ multiplex PCR, while the TCRdb copy is restricted to in-frame clones and leaves out a portion. The sample holds 240,000 or so clones, about 90% seen once. CDR1 is SEHNR and CDR2 is FQNEAQ in the germline V gene (reference sequence). The CDR3 length is 16 residues. Trimming cost V 4 bases and J 2 bases; bases outside gene matches: 11. These data belong to a study of blood T cell repertoires in COVID-19. Sequenced: PBMCs or T cells enriched from blood (not recorded which). The chain links TRBV7-9 to TRBJ2-7; 7 bases are a match to TRBD2. This TCR derives from a woman aged 40 to 50 with acute COVID-19. The CDR3 DNA reads as TGTGCCAGCAGCTCGGACACTCGGGAGGACCCCTACGAGCAGTACTTC. As protein: CASSSDTREDPYEQYF.